One sample yielded the 21 T cell receptor beta chains listed below, sequenced in a study of shared clonotypes between healthy human individuals. Assay used: immunoSEQ multiplex PCR; TCRdb lists only in-frame clones, some missing. The sample consists of some 2.1 million clones, roughly 95% of them appearing once. The sample comprised naive CD4+ T cells sorted from blood. Subset of the sample: CD45RA+ positively selected. These receptors were obtained from a man between 18 and 35 years old in good health.

This clone was detected only once. This may stem from a read error, because a much larger clone lies one nucleotide away. Additional DNA sequences in this sample encode the identical CDR3. The gene calls are TRBV18 and TRBJ1-6; TRBD1 agrees at 7 bases. Trimming cost V 2 bases and J 8 bases; bases outside gene matches: 0. Germline CDR1 is KGHSH and CDR2 is LQKENI. The CDR3 sequence is 13 residues long. The CDR3 DNA reads TGTGCCAGCTCACCAGACAGGGATTCACCCCTCCACTTT. Translated: CASSPDRDSPLHF. The full variable domain, rest sourced from reference TRBV18 and TRBJ1-6, is NAGVMQNPRHLVRRRGQEARLRCSPMKGHSHVYWYRQLPEEGLKFMVYLQKENIIDESGMPKERFSAEFPKEGPSILRIQQVVRGDSAAYFCASSPDRDSPLHFGNGTRLTVT.

This clone is a singleton in its sample. V usage is TRBV21-1 and J usage is TRBJ2-7. TRBV21-1 is noted as a pseudogene. CDR3 length: 12 residues. The CDR3 here is CASSTRGYEQYF. The CDR3 DNA is TGTGCCAGCAGCACCCGTGGGTACGAGCAGTACTTC.

The V and J genes are TRBV4-2 and TRBJ1-2; D remains unclear. Trimming stripped 4 bases from V and 8 bases from J, with 14 bases between. This CDR3 spans 13 amino acids. CDR1 is LGHNA, CDR2 YNFKEQ, per germline. The CDR3, as DNA: TGTGCCAGCAGCCCCGGTCTGGGGAGCGGCTACACCTTC. Encoded protein: CASSPGLGSGYTF.

J is TRBJ1-6 and V is TRBV27; D is perhaps TRBD1 (6 bases). Germline CDR1 and CDR2: MNHEY and SMNVEV (reference sequence). The CDR3 is 17 amino acids. Trimming pared 4 bases from V and 1 base from J, leaving 14 bases between. The CDR3 region has the DNA TGTGCCAGCAGTTCCCCGGGGGGCGCGTCCTATAATTCACCCCTCCACTTT. The encoded protein is CASSSPGGASYNSPLHF.

The rearrangement uses TRBV5-8 and TRBJ2-3; either TRBD1 or TRBD2 may fit D (5 bases each). V was shortened by 0 bases and J by 4 bases, with 9 bases between the two germline ends. Looked up from germline, CDR1 is SGHTS and CDR2 is YDEGEE. The CDR3 runs to 14 residues. CDR3: CASSLVEGSDTQYF. The DNA for the CDR3 is TGTGCCAGCAGCTTGGTAGAGGGGTCAGATACGCAGTATTTT. Full variable domain (rest looked up from reference TRBV5-8 and TRBJ2-3): EAGVTQSPTHLIKTRGQQATLRCSPISGHTSVYWYQQALGLGLQFLLWYDEGEERNRGNFPPRFSGRQFPNYSSELNVNALELEDSALYLCASSLVEGSDTQYFGPGTRLTVL.

The chain uses TRBV10-3 and TRBJ2-7, with TRBD2 matching 11 bases. The V and J ends lost 6 bases and 2 bases, in that order; junction bases with no gene match: 12. Germline V gene data show CDR1 as ENHRY and CDR2 as SYGVKD. This CDR3 region has 17 residues. Written as DNA, the CDR3 is TGTGCCATCAGAGATGGGACTAGCGGCCCCTTAGCCTACGAGCAGTACTTC. As protein: CAIRDGTSGPLAYEQYF.

V usage is TRBV7-6 and J usage is TRBJ2-3; D is ambiguous. Germline CDR1 reads SGHVS; CDR2 reads FNYEAQ. The CDR3 has 14 residues. Trimming took 1 base from V and 2 from J, leaving 7 bases between them. The CDR3 here is CASSLGGLTDTQYF. In nucleotides, the CDR3 is TGTGCCAGCAGCTTAGGAGGCCTCACAGATACGCAGTATTTT.

The chain recombines TRBV6-5 with TRBJ2-7; TRBD1 aligns across 12 bases. Germline V gene lookup returns CDR1 MNHEY and CDR2 SVGAGI. V shed 4 bases, J shed 6 bases, and the junction held 7 bases outside the gene matches. The length of the CDR3 is 15 residues. CDR3: CASSSSGTGGFEQYF. The CDR3 nucleotides are TGTGCCAGCAGTTCCTCCGGGACAGGGGGCTTCGAGCAGTACTTC.

This chain links TRBV6-1 with TRBJ1-5; TRBD1 is a possible D gene (5 bases). V gave up 6 bases and J gave up 5 bases, with 14 bases separating them. The CDR3 consists of 14 residues. Per germline, CDR1 MNHNS and CDR2 SASEGT. For the CDR3, the DNA is TGTGCCAGCAGGTTGGGGCAGCTTGATCAGCCCCAGCATTTT. As protein: CASRLGQLDQPQHF.

The genes are TRBV4-3 and TRBJ1-1; 8 bases are shared with TRBD1. The CDR3 is made up of 15 amino acids. Trimming removed 3 bases from V and 5 bases from J; junction bases left unmatched: 8. Germline CDR1 is LGHNA and CDR2 is YSLEER. CDR3 protein: CASSHADRDGTEAFF. CDR3 nucleotides: TGCGCCAGCAGCCATGCGGACAGGGACGGAACTGAAGCTTTCTTT.

This chain joins TRBV9 and TRBJ2-1; D remains unclear. CDR1 and CDR2 from the germline V gene are SGDLS and YYNGEE. The length of the CDR3 is 11 residues. V was trimmed by 7 bases and J by 5 bases, leaving 7 bases between them. The CDR3 sequence: CASGRNNEQFF. In DNA form, the CDR3 reads TGTGCCAGCGGACGCAACAATGAGCAGTTCTTC. The entire variable domain, with the rest obtained from reference TRBV9 and TRBJ2-1, is as follows: DSGVTQTPKHLITATGQRVTLRCSPRSGDLSVYWYQQSLDQGLQFLIQYYNGEERAKGNILERFSAQQFPDLHSELNLSSLELGDSALYFCASGRNNEQFFGPGTRLTVL.

The chain employs TRBV10-2 and TRBJ2-1; 7 bases align to TRBD2. Germline values: CDR1 WSHSY, CDR2 SAAADI. Unmatched junction bases numbered 7, after V lost 8 bases and J lost 0 bases. The CDR3 extends over 15 amino acids. The DNA for the CDR3 is TGCGCCAGCGGAGGGACTACGAGCTCCTACAATGAGCAGTTCTTC. It translates to CASGGTTSSYNEQFF.

This sequence joins TRBV7-8 and TRBJ2-7; D is undetermined. Trimming stripped 4 bases from V and 0 bases from J, with 13 bases between. Looked up from germline, CDR1 is SGHVS and CDR2 is FQNEAQ. The CDR3 length is 15 residues. The DNA of the CDR3 is TGTGCCAGCAGCTCCGTGGGCCTTAGCTCCTACGAGCAGTACTTC. This codes for CASSSVGLSSYEQYF.

The rearrangement uses TRBV15 and TRBJ2-7; TRBD2 agrees at 15 bases. V was pared by 3 bases and J by 5 bases, with 11 bases of the junction left unmatched. Germline CDR1 reads LNHNV; CDR2 reads YYDKDF (reference sequence). This CDR3 is built from 18 residues. The CDR3 bases are TGTGCCACCAGCAGGTACCGGAAGGGACTAGCGGGAGGAAACGAGCAGTACTTC. It specifies CATSRYRKGLAGGNEQYF.

The V and J genes are TRBV7-2 and TRBJ2-5, with D unresolved. Trimming cost V 5 bases and J 9 bases, with 19 bases left between them. The CDR3 is 14 amino acids. Germline CDR1 and CDR2: SGHTA and FQGNSA. CDR3 loop: CASSPEPGGMAQYF. The CDR3 DNA is TGTGCCAGCAGCCCAGAACCGGGTGGGATGGCCCAGTACTTC.

V is TRBV28 and J is TRBJ1-4; no firm D call. Between the trimmed V and J ends, which lost 3 bases and 7 bases, there was a span of 6 bases. Germline-derived CDR1 and CDR2 are MDHEN and SYDVKM. The CDR3 spans 12 residues. The CDR3: CASSFGGEKLFF. In DNA form, the CDR3 reads TGTGCCAGCAGTTTCGGCGGTGAAAAACTGTTTTTT.

This chain connects TRBV7-2 to TRBJ2-5, with no clear D. The CDR3 spans 14 residues. CDR1 and CDR2 (germline): SGHTA, FQGNSA. Trimming cost V 2 bases and J 2 bases, with 9 bases left between them. CDR3 amino acids: CASSLSLQQETQYF. As DNA, the CDR3 is TGTGCCAGCAGCTTAAGTCTCCAGCAAGAGACCCAGTACTTC.

The chain employs TRBV4-3 and TRBJ1-2; no definite D call. Germline-derived CDR1 and CDR2 are LGHNA and YSLEER. The CDR3 consists of 15 residues. V was pared by 0 bases and J by 0 bases, with 8 bases between. DNA of the CDR3: TGCGCCAGCAGCCAAGATTACAGAACTAACTATGGCTACACCTTC. Its translation: CASSQDYRTNYGYTF.

The V call is TRBV4-1, the J call TRBJ1-4, with D possibly being TRBD1 (6 bases). V dropped 5 bases and J dropped 7 bases, with 11 bases sitting between them. The V gene's germline CDR1 is MGHRA and CDR2 YSYEKL. The CDR3 length is 13 residues. Written as DNA, the CDR3 is TGCGCCAGCAGCATCGACAGGCTTGAAAAACTGTTTTTT. The encoded protein is CASSIDRLEKLFF.

The genes are TRBV19 and TRBJ2-7; D possibly uses TRBD1 or TRBD2 (5 bases each). Germline CDR1 reads LNHDA; CDR2 reads SQIVND (reference sequence). This CDR3 region has 12 residues. Trimming took off 10 bases at V and 9 bases at J, with 19 bases between the two ends. The CDR3 nucleotides read TGTGCCATCACAGTATTGGGGGATGGGCAGTACTTC. As protein: CAITVLGDGQYF.

CDR3 sequence reads: CASSVGLAGAQETQYF. The CDR3 DNA reads as TGTGCCAGCAGTGTGGGACTAGCGGGGGCCCAAGAGACCCAGTACTTC. The chain is built from TRBV2 and TRBJ2-5; 14 nucleotides match TRBD2. CDR3 length: 16 residues. V lost 4 bases and J lost 1; bases outside the gene matches: 2. The germline CDR1 and CDR2 sequences are SNHLY and FYNNEI.